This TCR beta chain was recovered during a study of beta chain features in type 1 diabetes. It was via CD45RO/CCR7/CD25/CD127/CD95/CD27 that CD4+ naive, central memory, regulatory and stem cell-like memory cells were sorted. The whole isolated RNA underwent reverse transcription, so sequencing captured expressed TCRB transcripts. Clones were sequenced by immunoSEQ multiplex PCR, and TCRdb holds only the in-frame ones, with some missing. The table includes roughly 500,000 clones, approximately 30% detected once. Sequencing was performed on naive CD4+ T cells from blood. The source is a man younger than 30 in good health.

The CDR3 loop is CASTIHFGTSTGNEQFF. The CDR3 DNA follows: TGTGCCAGCACTATACATTTCGGGACCTCTACGGGGAATGAGCAGTTCTTC. The chain combines TRBV28 with TRBJ2-1; D tentatively reads TRBD1 or TRBD2 (5 bases each). Germline V gene sequence: CDR1 MDHEN, CDR2 SYDVKM. The CDR3 runs 17 residues. V lost 7 bases and J 7 bases, leaving 26 bases between the germline ends.